The clone carrying this T cell receptor (beta chain) was found a few times. Its specificity is not known. Sequencing targeted expressed TCRB transcripts, as all isolated RNA had been reverse transcribed. Data came from immunoSEQ multiplex PCR; TCRdb stores just in-frame clones and leaves some out. The top ten hold more than 0.1% of the sample, which has around 690,000 clones, roughly 12% seen once. Sort purity for all populations was recorded as exceeding 98%. The data stem from a study of beta chain features in type 1 diabetes. The length of the CDR3 is 11 residues. Germline V gene data show CDR1 as DFQATT and CDR2 as SNEGSKA (reference sequence). The V end lost 5 bases, the J end lost 5 bases, and 7 bases lay between the germline ends. Overall study results and limits: Shortening that was moderate but significant affected the TCRB CDR3s of Type 1 diabetes patients in all four CD4+ subsets. Compared with healthy donors, patients appeared to share more similar naive, central memory and regulatory TCRB repertoires.

Material for sequencing was naive CD4+ T cells from blood. The receptor was isolated from a man between 25 and 39 years old with type 1 diabetes. The chain recombines TRBV20-1 with TRBJ2-4; no clear D gene. This chain's CDR3 is CSALQENIQYF. The CDR3 nucleotides read TGCAGTGCTCTCCAGGAAAACATTCAGTACTTC.